The TCR beta chain under discussion was sequenced for a study of human CD8 memory T cell subsets. Stem-like memory CD8+ T cells (TSTEM) were CCR7+ PD-1- TIGIT-. UMI-labeled 5' RACE was used to make TCR beta libraries. TCRdb re-called the 5' RACE reads; one entry per CDR3 protein, DNA not given. The repertoire table contains some 17,000 distinct CDR3 sequences. Looked up from germline, CDR1 is MDHEN and CDR2 is SYDVKM. This CDR3 comprises 16 residues. Study-level results: When diversity was estimated with Chao1, stem-like memory T cells appeared more diverse than precursor exhausted T cells. Among T cells, stem-like memory and precursor exhausted subsets showed similarly high diversity, unlike effector memory cells.

In the case of this clonotype: Its antigen is unknown.

Input material: CD8+ stem-like memory T cells (TSCM and TCM) sorted from PBMCs. Indicated subset: stem-like memory CD8 T cells (TSTEM), CCR7+ PD-1- TIGIT-. This rearrangement joins TRBV28 to TRBJ2-1. This sequence originates from a human donor in good health. CDR3 loop: CASRPLSLSSYNEQFF.